This is a list of T cell receptor beta chains from one sample in a study of neurological immune-mediated disorders. One entry per CDR3 protein, called by TCRdb with MiXCR from the 5' RACE reads. Seen here are approximately 43,000 distinct CDR3 sequences, 2.5% observed once, and the top ten hold roughly an eighth. The sample comprised PBMCs. Receptors originate from a man aged 25 to 45 with multiple sclerosis. CDR3s leave out the opening cysteine and the closing phenylalanine or tryptophan. The D gene is left open where the match is weak.

TRBV5-6	-	TRBJ2-4	ASSVAGQNKNIQY
TRBV20-1	-	TRBJ1-2	SASLGSNYGYT
TRBV28	-	TRBJ2-7	ASSLLLAKGYEQY
TRBV6-5	TRBD1	TRBJ1-2	ASSYSPGQLRNYGYT
TRBV6-6	-	TRBJ1-2	ASSSGGLGYT
TRBV18	TRBD2	TRBJ2-1	ASSPLGLAGGQSEQF
TRBV12-3/TRBV12-4	-	TRBJ1-2	ASGLSQGYGYT
TRBV20-1	-	TRBJ2-1	SARPAGRSYNEQF
TRBV6-6	TRBD1	TRBJ2-7	ASRESGTGSYEQY
TRBV5-1	TRBD1	TRBJ2-7	ASYRDRGFEQY
TRBV6-5	TRBD1	TRBJ1-2	ATRRKGTGSYGYT
TRBV20-1	TRBD2	TRBJ2-1	SARGTSDNEQF
TRBV5-1	TRBD1	TRBJ2-3	ASSLAGDRDTDTQY
TRBV29-1	-	TRBJ1-1	SVGDNTEAF
TRBV5-6	TRBD1	TRBJ2-4	ASSPGQGSNIQY
TRBV20-1	-	TRBJ2-7	SARDTGRDYEQY
TRBV5-1	-	TRBJ2-2	ASSLYPVGTSNTGELF
TRBV3-1	TRBD1	TRBJ2-7	ASSHRDRGYEQY
TRBV6-5	-	TRBJ2-1	ASRKLGNPYNEQF
TRBV5-1	TRBD1	TRBJ1-2	ASSLRSGGTTNYGYT
TRBV10-3	-	TRBJ2-3	AISESLRDTQY
TRBV20-1	-	TRBJ2-1	SARESVINEQF
TRBV20-1	-	TRBJ2-1	SAGGQTKDEQF
TRBV5-8	-	TRBJ1-5	ASSLGRISNQPQH
TRBV9	TRBD2	TRBJ2-1	ASSAEPGTSKEQF
TRBV5-6	-	TRBJ1-1	ASSYLTVAEAF
TRBV24-1	-	TRBJ2-3	ATSDHGSTDTQY
TRBV20-1	TRBD1	TRBJ1-5	SARANGQVSNQPQH
TRBV5-6	-	TRBJ1-2	ASSLDLDSYGYT
TRBV20-1	-	TRBJ2-2	SANRLGPGELF
TRBV7-9	TRBD2	TRBJ2-1	ASSPPLGGAGNEQF
TRBV5-8	-	TRBJ1-3	ASSTDRSSGNTIY
TRBV5-1	-	TRBJ2-7	ASSQGSGTAIYEQY
TRBV15	-	TRBJ2-7	ATSRGASYEQY
TRBV20-1	TRBD1	TRBJ2-3	SAINRGYTDTQY
TRBV5-1	TRBD1	TRBJ1-1	ASSPGDRVSPEAF
TRBV4-1	TRBD2	TRBJ2-2	ASSQDRASGTNTGELF
TRBV7-2	-	TRBJ1-5	ASSLGASPQH
TRBV4-3	-	TRBJ2-6	ASSQDIGSGANVLT
TRBV5-1	TRBD1	TRBJ2-7	ASSLGYRDSVY
TRBV7-9	TRBD1	TRBJ1-1	ASSLEGQGEAF
TRBV12-3/TRBV12-4	-	TRBJ1-1	ASRIRDTEAF
TRBV20-1	-	TRBJ1-5	SAERRSGNQPQH
TRBV18	TRBD1	TRBJ2-3	ASSPGQPPRDTQY
TRBV7-2	-	TRBJ2-7	ASSLETIRTYEQY
TRBV20-1	TRBD1	TRBJ1-2	SALGQALLYGYT
TRBV20-1	-	TRBJ1-1	SARVGSAAF
TRBV6-2/TRBV6-3	TRBD2	TRBJ2-2	ASREGLAGTGELF
TRBV7-7	TRBD2	TRBJ2-1	ASSRGLAGASSHEQF
TRBV11-2	-	TRBJ2-5	ASSLGFSETQY
TRBV28	-	TRBJ1-4	ASTPGGGKLF
TRBV10-3	-	TRBJ2-3	AISESLSTEPLPQILSPDTQY
TRBV11-2	-	TRBJ2-7	ASSLLSGTYEQY
TRBV20-1	TRBD1	TRBJ1-2	SARTRTGGDGYT
TRBV5-6	-	TRBJ2-4	ASSLGGIQY